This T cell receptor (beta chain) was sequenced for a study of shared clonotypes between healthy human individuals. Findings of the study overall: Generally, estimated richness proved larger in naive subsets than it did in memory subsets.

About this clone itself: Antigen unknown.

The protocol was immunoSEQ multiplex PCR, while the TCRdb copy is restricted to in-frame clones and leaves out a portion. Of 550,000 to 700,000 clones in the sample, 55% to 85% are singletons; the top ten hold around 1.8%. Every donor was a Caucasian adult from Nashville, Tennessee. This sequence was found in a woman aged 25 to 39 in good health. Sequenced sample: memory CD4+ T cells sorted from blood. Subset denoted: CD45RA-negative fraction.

CDR3 DNA: TGTGCCAGCAACCTCCTAGCGGGACCGACCGAGTACTTC. Protein product: CASNLLAGPTEYF. This chain connects TRBV2 to TRBJ2-7; TRBD2 matches 9 bases. The CDR3 totals 13 residues. Losses at the gene ends were 7 bases for V and 11 bases for J; bases not matched to a gene: 12. Germline V gives CDR1 SNHLY, CDR2 FYNNEI.